One sample yielded the 4 T cell receptor beta chains listed below, sequenced in a study of shared clonotypes between healthy human individuals (dated by TCRdb to about 2020). CD8 naive samples were obtained by positive selection for CCR7 among CD45RO-negative cells, yielding a CD45RA+CCR7+ population from which TemRA cells were excluded. Library generation was performed with the immunoSEQ multiplex PCR assay. TCRdb re-hosts the immuneACCESS table, in-frame sequences only. Its copies lack some clones; in the studies checked, an unresolved V gene accounts for under half of them, and the cause for the rest is not known. This sample is represented by 2 million to 2.5 million clones; about 95% of them were singletons. The ten largest clones represent 0.85% to 1.3% of the sample. The sample comprised naive CD8+ T cells sorted from blood. This specimen's cell subset or site label, per the study, means: CD45RA+CCR7+. All receptors derive from a man between 18 and 35 years old in good health.

The chain combines TRBV4-1 with TRBJ2-1; no clear D. V lost 1 base and J lost 9, with 13 bases in between. CDR1 and CDR2 from the germline V gene are MGHRA and YSYEKL. This CDR3 is built from 14 residues. DNA for the CDR3: TGCGCCAGCAGCCAAGCGTTAGGGTCTGGTGAGCAGTTCTTC. Translating gives CASSQALGSGEQFF.

The V call is TRBV15, the J call TRBJ2-3; a possible D gene is TRBD2 (6 bases). CDR1 is LNHNV, CDR2 YYDKDF, per germline (reference sequence). The CDR3 is 14 amino acids. V shed 3 bases and J shed 5 bases, with 12 bases lying between them. The CDR3 DNA follows: TGTGCCACCAGCAGTGGAGGGTCGGAAGATACGCAGTATTTT. Protein: CATSSGGSEDTQYF.

This rearrangement joins TRBV5-4 to TRBJ1-6; maybe TRBD1 (6 bases). The ends were cut back, 0 bases at V and 10 bases at J, with 17 bases in the middle. The germline V gene encodes CDR1 SGHNT and CDR2 YYREEE (reference sequence). CDR3 length equals 16 residues. DNA for the CDR3: TGTGCCAGCAGCTTGGGAGGTATACAGGGATACTCACCCCTCCACTTT. Translated, it gives CASSLGGIQGYSPLHF. The variable domain in full, completed from reference TRBV5-4 and TRBJ1-6, reads ETGVTQSPTHLIKTRGQQVTLRCSSQSGHNTVSWYQQALGQGPQFIFQYYREEENGRGNFPPRFSGLQFPNYSSELNVNALELDDSALYLCASSLGGIQGYSPLHFGNGTRLTVT.

The chain uses TRBV5-1 and TRBJ1-1; D is unresolved. The CDR3 loop spans 12 amino acids. The V end lost 3 bases, the J end lost 7 bases, and 10 bases lay between the germline ends. The germline V gene encodes CDR1 SGHRS and CDR2 YFSETQ. The CDR3 region is CASSSPRGEAFF. The CDR3 DNA reads as TGCGCCAGCAGCTCCCCGCGTGGTGAAGCTTTCTTT.